This T cell receptor (beta chain) was found in a study of shared clonotypes between healthy human individuals. Study results and limitations: Generation of non-shared clonotypes was less probable than generation of clonotypes shared by all four donors.

CDR1 and CDR2 (germline): LGHNA, YNFKEQ. V lost 1 base, J lost 4 bases, and 5 bases stayed unmatched. The CDR3 extends over 15 amino acids. In this sample, this clone turned up once. Its target is unknown. Generated by immunoSEQ multiplex PCR, the TCRdb table keeps only in-frame clones and is missing some. The sample contains about 2.3 million clones, more than 85% of which appear only once. This TCR derives from a man younger than 30 in good health. Some clones in this sample may be carry-over from other donors' samples. Source material: naive CD4+ T cells from PBMCs. Subset of the sample: CD45RA+ positively selected. The chain has TRBV4-2 and TRBJ2-7; the match to TRBD2 covers 9 bases. The CDR3 is CASSQGLAGLYEQYF. CDR3 DNA: TGTGCCAGCAGCCAAGGTCTAGCGGGATTGTACGAGCAGTACTTC.